This T cell receptor (beta chain) was sequenced in a study of TIL therapy for anti-PD-1-resistant metastatic lung cancer. Time point reported: pre-treatment sample, taken before nivolumab and TIL therapy. Patients were adults with stage 4 NSCLC. The libraries were made with immunoSEQ v3. The repertoire was sequenced with immunoSEQ multiplex PCR; TCRdb's copy has only in-frame clones and lacks some. Of some 32,000 clones in the sample, around two thirds are singletons; the top ten hold under 3.5%. Germline V gene lookup returns CDR1 SGHNT and CDR2 YYREEE (reference sequence). This CDR3 contains 17 residues. V shed 4 bases and J shed 3 bases, with 22 bases lying between them.

The TCR sequence derives from a woman aged 30 to 85 with non-small cell lung cancer. This specimen consisted of blood, obtained at baseline. The chain combines TRBV5-4 with TRBJ2-5, with no clear D. The CDR3 nucleotides are TGTGCCAGCAGCGCCGCCAGAATGGGTGCCTCCAAAGAGACCCAGTACTTC. It is translated as CASSAARMGASKETQYF.